The 20 T cell receptor beta chains below were found in one sample sequenced in a study of CD8 T cells in Susac syndrome. RNA amounts of roughly 0.45 to 1 ug underwent reverse transcription with random hexamers. TCRdb reanalysed the immunoSEQ multiplex PCR reads using MiXCR and keeps one entry per CDR3 protein. The table shows approximately 190,000 distinct CDR3 sequences, with under 97% occurring only once. The sequencing sample was made of CD4+ T cells from PBMCs. The receptors originated from a human donor with Susac syndrome.

The chain employs TRBV30 and TRBJ1-1, with D maybe TRBD1 (5 bases). Germline V gives CDR1 GTSNPN, CDR2 SVGIG (reference sequence). V dropped 3 bases and J dropped 1 base, with 24 bases sitting between them. CDR3 size: 18 residues. The CDR3 here is CAWRAGTSTWVTNTEAFF. The CDR3 DNA follows: TGTGCCTGGAGGGCCGGGACGTCGACGTGGGTGACGAACACTGAAGCTTTCTTT.

This clonotype occurred once. The chain employs TRBV27 and TRBJ2-7; 15 bases match TRBD2. This CDR3 has 17 residues. Germline CDR1 is MNHEY and CDR2 is SMNVEV (reference sequence). The trim removed 4 bases at V and 5 bases at J, leaving 9 bases unmatched. The CDR3 sequence is CASSWTSGGVLGNEQYF. Here the CDR3 DNA reads TGTGCCAGCAGTTGGACTAGCGGGGGGGTATTAGGGAACGAGCAGTACTTC.

The count of this clonotype is one. V usage is TRBV9 and J usage is TRBJ2-7, with TRBD1 matching over 9 bases. Germline lookup yields CDR1 SGDLS and CDR2 YYNGEE. CDR3 size: 14 residues. The V segment lost 4 bases and the J segment 5 bases; nucleotides outside the gene matches: 7. The CDR3 sequence is CASSPWDRAHEQYF. Written as DNA, the CDR3 is TGTGCCAGCAGCCCCTGGGACAGGGCTCACGAGCAGTACTTC.

The chain couples TRBV24-1 to TRBJ2-2; 10 nucleotides align to TRBD1. This CDR3 is 16 amino acids long. Trimming cost V 3 bases and J 4 bases; bases outside gene matches: 4. Germline values: CDR1 KGHDR, CDR2 SFDVKD. CDR3 region: CATSDRTGGPTGELFF. In DNA, the CDR3 is TGTGCCACCAGTGATAGGACAGGGGGACCCACCGGGGAGCTGTTTTTT.

J is TRBJ1-4 and V is TRBV30; 7 nucleotides agree with TRBD1. CDR3 size: 13 residues. J lost 5 bases, V lost 0 bases, and 0 bases had no gene match. Germline V gene sequence: CDR1 GTSNPN, CDR2 SVGIG (reference sequence). CDR3 nucleotides: TGTGCCTGGAGTGTACAGGGGAATGAAAAACTGTTTTTT. It codes for CAWSVQGNEKLFF.

The chain is built from TRBV30 and TRBJ1-1; D uncertain. CDR1 is GTSNPN, CDR2 SVGIG, per germline (reference sequence). This CDR3 comprises 16 residues. Trimming shortened V by 0 bases and J by 3 bases, and 17 bases separated the two germline ends. CDR3 sequence reads: CAWSVIGVRIYTEAFF. The CDR3 DNA follows: TGTGCCTGGAGTGTAATCGGGGTGAGGATTTACACTGAAGCTTTCTTT.

V and J are TRBV29-1 and TRBJ1-2; tentatively, D is TRBD1 (5 bases). The CDR3 covers 11 residues. Trimming pared 7 bases from V and 6 bases from J, leaving 12 bases between. Germline loops: CDR1 SQVTM, CDR2 ANQGSEA. CDR3 in DNA: TGCAGCGGGGTTCAGGGTGATGGCTACACCTTC. Translated, it gives CSGVQGDGYTF.

The J gene is TRBJ2-5, the V gene TRBV20-1; TRBD2 aligns across 9 bases. The CDR3 has 14 residues. The V gene end was trimmed by 7 bases and the J gene end by 5 bases; junction bases not matched to a gene: 11. CDR1 is DFQATT and CDR2 is SNEGSKA in the germline V gene (reference sequence). The CDR3 loop reads CSVTSGGLAETQYF. CDR3 DNA: TGCAGTGTGACCAGCGGGGGGTTGGCGGAGACCCAGTACTTC.

The chain recombines TRBV3-1 with TRBJ1-4, with D possibly TRBD1 on 5 matching bases. The germline CDR1 and CDR2 sequences are LGHDT and YNNKEL (reference sequence). V lost 0 bases and J 4 bases, leaving 15 bases between the germline ends. CDR3 length equals 17 residues. The CDR3 loop reads CASSQDPRRGLNEKLFF. CDR3 DNA sequence: TGTGCCAGCAGCCAAGATCCCCGCCGGGGACTTAATGAAAAACTGTTTTTT.

The rearrangement uses TRBV12-5 and TRBJ2-6, with TRBD1 identical over 7 bases. The CDR3 has 15 amino acids. V lost 1 base and J lost 7; bases outside the gene matches: 4. The germline V gene has CDR1 LGHNT and CDR2 FRNRAP. The CDR3 region has the DNA TGTGCTAGTGGTTTGGCCCAGGGGGACGCCAACGTCCTGACTTTC. As protein: CASGLAQGDANVLTF.

The chain uses TRBV7-2 and TRBJ1-4; D ambiguous. The germline V and J ends were trimmed by 3 bases and 0 bases, with 17 bases remaining between them. The CDR3 contains 18 residues. Germline CDR1 SGHTA, CDR2 FQGNSA. The CDR3 region is CASSFHFGSGTTNEKLFF. The CDR3 DNA sequence: TGTGCCAGCAGCTTCCATTTCGGGAGCGGTACAACTAATGAAAAACTGTTTTTT.

A note on this clonotype: At one boundary the junction diverges from the germline segment, which might be a read error. The rearrangement uses TRBV20-1 and TRBJ1-2; 7 nucleotides agree with TRBD1. CDR1 is DFQATT and CDR2 is SNEGSKA in the germline V gene (reference sequence). This CDR3 has 14 residues. The CDR3 sequence is CSAGPQTGNYDYTF. CDR3 sequence (DNA): TGCAGTGCTGGACCCCAGACAGGGAACTATGACTACACCTTC.

The V call is TRBV5-1, the J call TRBJ2-4; perhaps TRBD2 as D (6 bases). The CDR3 has 12 residues. Trimming shortened V by 8 bases and J by 8 bases, and 14 bases separated the two germline ends. CDR1 is SGHRS and CDR2 is YFSETQ in the germline V gene. The CDR3 DNA follows: TGCGCCAGGGGCAGGAGGGATGACATTCAGTACTTC. Protein: CARGRRDDIQYF.

This chain links TRBV12-3 or TRBV12-4 with TRBJ2-2; D remains unclear. V shed 6 bases and J shed 0 bases, with 11 bases lying between them. The CDR3 length is 15 residues. The chain's CDR3 is CASRPQAANTGELFF. The CDR3 nucleotides read TGTGCCAGCAGACCGCAGGCGGCGAACACCGGGGAGCTGTTTTTT.

J is TRBJ2-5 and V is TRBV15; 9 nucleotides line up with TRBD1. The junction had 8 bases not matched to a gene; V was cut back by 8 bases and J by 4 bases. Germline V gene lookup returns CDR1 LNHNV and CDR2 YYDKDF (reference sequence). This CDR3 is built from 14 residues. The CDR3 DNA reads TGTGCCACCGGTCCGGACAGGGGTCGAGAGACCCAGTACTTC. Protein sequence: CATGPDRGRETQYF.

V and J are TRBV9 and TRBJ1-3, with 7 positions matching TRBD1. The germline gives CDR1 SGDLS, CDR2 YYNGEE. This CDR3 region has 16 residues. The V segment lost 4 bases and the J segment 1 base; nucleotides outside the gene matches: 8. CDR3 DNA sequence: TGTGCCAGCAGCACCAGTCAGACAGGGTCTGGAAACACCATATATTTT. Its translation is CASSTSQTGSGNTIYF.

The rearrangement links TRBV5-1 to TRBJ1-1; D perhaps matches TRBD1 (5 bases). This CDR3 is 15 amino acids long. CDR1 is SGHRS, CDR2 YFSETQ, per germline. V lost 4 bases, J lost 5 bases, and 18 bases lay in between. CDR3 bases: TGCGCCAGCAGCCTAAACCTGGGGCAGACTACTGAAGCTTTCTTT. Its protein is CASSLNLGQTTEAFF.

The CDR3 loop is CASIRDRTIDEQYF. The CDR3 nucleotides are TGTGCCAGCATCCGTGACAGGACGATCGACGAGCAGTACTTC. V and J are TRBV2 and TRBJ2-7, with a tentative D call TRBD1 (6 bases). Germline-derived CDR1 and CDR2 are SNHLY and FYNNEI. V shed 7 bases and J shed 5 bases, with 18 bases lying between them. The CDR3 length is 14 residues.

The genes are TRBV6-1 and TRBJ1-1, with D tentatively TRBD1 (5 bases). The CDR3 is made up of 14 amino acids. Per the germline V gene, CDR1 is MNHNS and CDR2 is SASEGT. Trimming removed 10 bases at V and 6 bases at J, with 21 bases between. Written as DNA, the CDR3 is TGTGCCACCATCCTTGGGGGTAGTAAGGCTGAAGCTTTCTTT. It specifies CATILGGSKAEAFF.

This chain uses TRBV29-1 with TRBJ2-7; D perhaps matches TRBD1 (6 bases). V was cut by 7 bases and J by 5 bases, with 21 bases left in between. The CDR3 totals 14 residues. CDR1 is SQVTM, CDR2 ANQGSEA, per germline. CDR3: CSAQGRLDPHEQYF. Here the CDR3 DNA reads TGCAGCGCACAGGGACGCCTAGACCCCCACGAGCAGTACTTC.